This T cell receptor beta chain was sequenced during a study of blood T cell repertoires in COVID-19. On the study more broadly: COVID-19 samples from acute and convalescent phases originated in the United States, Italy and Spain. T cells, B-cell-depleted T cells, or PBMCs supplied cDNA or gDNA.

In the original analysis: Amplified reference gene primers provided the basis for estimating nucleated cell counts. The data were produced by immunoSEQ multiplex PCR, yet TCRdb's version contains in-frame clones alone and is incomplete. V and J calls and clone size are those listed in that table; D and trimming were worked out from the DNA. This sample has 150,000 to 200,000 clones, with about 86% found just once. Germline V gene data show CDR1 as MGHRA and CDR2 as YSYEKL. The CDR3 totals 17 residues. Between the trimmed V and J ends, which lost 4 bases and 2 bases, there was a span of 17 bases. The sample was peripheral blood. This TCR was sampled from a woman older than 75 with acute or convalescent COVID-19. The chain couples TRBV4-1 to TRBJ2-2; D is perhaps TRBD2 (5 bases). The chain's CDR3 is CASSLADSILNTGELFF. For the CDR3, the DNA is TGCGCCAGCAGCCTGGCGGACTCCATCCTTAACACCGGGGAGCTGTTTTTT.